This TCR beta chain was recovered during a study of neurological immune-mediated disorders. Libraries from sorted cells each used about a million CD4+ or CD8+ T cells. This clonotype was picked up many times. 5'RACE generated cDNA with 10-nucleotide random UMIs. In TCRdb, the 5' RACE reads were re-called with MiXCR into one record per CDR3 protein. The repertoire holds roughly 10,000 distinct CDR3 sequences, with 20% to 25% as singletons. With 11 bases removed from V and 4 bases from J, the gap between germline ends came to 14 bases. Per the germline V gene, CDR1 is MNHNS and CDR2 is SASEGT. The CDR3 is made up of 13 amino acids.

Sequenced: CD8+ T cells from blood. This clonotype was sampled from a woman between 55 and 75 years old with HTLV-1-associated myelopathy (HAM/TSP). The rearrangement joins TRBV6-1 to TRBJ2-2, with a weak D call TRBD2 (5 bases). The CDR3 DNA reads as TGTGCCGTAACCGGGATTCTCACCGGGGAGCTGTTTTTT. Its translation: CAVTGILTGELFF.